This T cell receptor beta chain was sequenced in a study of human T cells and chemical hapten exposure. For the study at large: Patch testing placed 0.01% DPC on the upper back, with readings at 6 days.

There are a few counts of this clonotype. In the original analysis: TCR counts had a median of 95,638 per sample and spanned roughly 20,000 to 750,000. TCRdb reprocessed the RACE reads via MiXCR and lists one record per CDR3 protein. None of the V and J calls come from the authors' own analysis; TCRdb made them. The sample carries roughly 140,000 distinct CDR3 sequences, about an eighth recorded once. As for time point: patch test 2, 6 weeks after DPC sensitization. Treatment meaning: therapeutic diphenylcyclopropenone sensitization with weekly scalp DPC. The CDR3 has 15 amino acids. Germline assignment: CDR1 SGHRS and CDR2 YFSETQ. Germline trimming cut 7 bases from V and 6 bases from J; bases unmatched to any gene: 9.

Sample: whole blood, taken in connection with sensitization to the hapten diphenylcyclopropenone (DPC). The V call is TRBV5-1, the J call TRBJ2-1; 11 bases match TRBD1. The TCR sequence derives from a woman aged 50 to 65 with alopecia areata. Some clones in this sample may be carry-over from other donors' samples. CDR3: CASLSGTGGFNEQFF. CDR3 nucleotide sequence: TGCGCCAGCTTGTCCGGGACAGGGGGTTTCAATGAGCAGTTCTTC.